The subject of this entry is one TCR beta chain. Trimming removed 5 bases from V and 4 bases from J; junction bases left unmatched: 7. Looked up from germline, CDR1 is SGHVS and CDR2 is FQNEAQ. The CDR3 covers 15 residues. These data belong to a study of technical replicates of blood from several donors. Using immunoSEQ multiplex PCR, the repertoire was profiled, and TCRdb retains in-frame clones only, with some absent. In the table there are around 50,000 clones, roughly 90% of which are singletons. This sequence was found in a human donor in good health. Some clones in this sample may be carry-over from other donors' samples. Sequencing was carried out using PBMCs. V gene TRBV7-8 combines with J gene TRBJ2-5; 10 bases are a match to TRBD2. CDR3 in amino acids: CASSPSRLAGETQYF. The CDR3 region has the DNA TGTGCCAGCAGCCCCTCCCGACTAGCGGGAGAGACCCAGTACTTC. The full variable domain, with the rest looked up from reference TRBV7-8 and TRBJ2-5, is GAGVSQSPRYKVAKRGQDVALRCDPISGHVSLFWYQQALGQGPEFLTYFQNEAQLDKSGLPSDRFFAERPEGSVSTLKIQRTQQEDSAVYLCASSPSRLAGETQYFGPGTRLLVL.